The 14 T cell receptor beta chains below come from one sample, sequenced in a study of blood T cells in healthy people across ages (dated by TCRdb to 2014 to 2015). To prepare the library, 5' RACE was applied. For sequencing, an Illumina HiSeq 2500 was employed. A second PCR of about 6 to 11 cycles was performed with a sample-barcoded 5' primer and a J-beta primer mix. In-frame beta chains were kept once TCRdb had trimmed the public reads at Q25 with fastp and called clones with MiXCR. Identical CDR3 proteins give one entry, which carries the most common genes and DNA. The table for this sample lists about 1,500,000 distinct CDR3 sequences; approximately 42% of them were counted only once. 7.9% of the sample is held by the ten biggest clonotypes. What was sequenced was blood. Receptors originate from a woman younger than 30 in good health.

This clonotype appeared a few times. The chain employs TRBV3-1 and TRBJ1-5; no clear D gene. This CDR3 has 14 amino acids. Trimming pared 7 bases from V and 1 base from J, leaving 11 bases between. Germline CDR1 LGHDT, CDR2 YNNKEL (reference sequence). CDR3 in DNA: TGTGCCAGCAATCAACGGGGAAGCAATCAGCCCCAGCATTTT. Its translation: CASNQRGSNQPQHF.

The rearrangement links TRBV20-1 to TRBJ2-5; no definite D call. In germline, CDR1 is DFQATT, CDR2 SNEGSKA (reference sequence). Trimming pared 0 bases from V and 11 bases from J, leaving 22 bases between. The CDR3 has 15 residues. CDR3 amino acids: CSARDLSDPLGEQYF. CDR3 DNA sequence: TGCAGTGCTAGAGATTTGTCGGACCCATTGGGTGAGCAGTACTTC.

The chain recombines TRBV29-1 with TRBJ2-2; TRBD2 agrees at 11 bases. J lost 8 bases, V lost 7 bases, and 6 bases had no gene match. The CDR3 runs to 13 residues. Germline V gene data show CDR1 as SQVTM and CDR2 as ANQGSEA. The CDR3 reads CSARTSGRGELFF. The CDR3 DNA follows: TGCAGCGCTAGGACTAGCGGGCGAGGGGAGCTGTTTTTT.

This clonotype showed up just once. V and J are TRBV12-3 or TRBV12-4 and TRBJ1-2; maybe TRBD1 (5 bases). Trimming shortened V by 10 bases and J by 4 bases, and 13 bases separated the two germline ends. The CDR3 sequence is 12 residues long. CDR3 protein: CATQGLSYGYTF. CDR3 DNA: TGTGCCACCCAGGGACTGAGCTATGGCTACACCTTC.

The chain recombines TRBV5-1 with TRBJ2-1, with D possibly being TRBD2 (7 bases). The V end was cut by 1 base, the J end by 4 bases, with 15 bases between. This CDR3 has 16 amino acids. Germline CDR1 and CDR2: SGHRS and YFSETQ. The CDR3 loop is CASSLRGAMGYNEQFF. The CDR3 region has the DNA TGCGCCAGCAGCTTGCGGGGGGCAATGGGGTACAATGAGCAGTTCTTC.

The chain is built from TRBV10-3 and TRBJ1-1, with a possible D match to TRBD1 (6 bases). This CDR3 spans 14 amino acids. Per germline, CDR1 ENHRY and CDR2 SYGVKD. The V and J ends lost 6 bases and 2 bases respectively, with 13 bases between them. The CDR3 spells CAISLGTSNTEAFF. As DNA, the CDR3 is TGTGCCATCAGCTTAGGGACATCAAACACTGAAGCTTTCTTT.

This clonotype was picked up a small number of times. The rearrangement links TRBV7-9 to TRBJ2-3, with D possibly being TRBD2 (6 bases). This CDR3 is built from 16 residues. The germline V and J ends were trimmed by 5 bases and 2 bases, with 17 bases remaining between them. Per the germline V gene, CDR1 is SEHNR and CDR2 is FQNEAQ (reference sequence). In DNA, the CDR3 is TGTGCCAGCAGCCGGGGGACTTTGATATACACAGATACGCAGTATTTT. This encodes CASSRGTLIYTDTQYF.

V usage is TRBV12-3 or TRBV12-4 and J usage is TRBJ2-7; D not certain. The V end was cut by 1 base, the J end by 1 base, with 17 bases between. The CDR3 is made up of 17 amino acids. CDR3 in DNA: TGTGCCAGCAGTTTAGAATCGGGTGGGATGGGTTCCTACGAGCAGTACTTC. Its translation: CASSLESGGMGSYEQYF.

A few counts support this clonotype. This chain uses TRBV4-2 with TRBJ2-5; D uncertain. V lost 5 bases to trimming and J lost 8 bases, with 12 bases between them. Germline V gene sequence: CDR1 LGHNA, CDR2 YNFKEQ. The CDR3 has 12 amino acids. CDR3 DNA: TGTGCCAGCAGCGGACGGAGCTATACCCAGTACTTC. This sequence encodes CASSGRSYTQYF.

This clonotype occurred a few times. The chain employs TRBV5-1 and TRBJ2-1; 7 bases match TRBD2. Germline CDR1 reads SGHRS; CDR2 reads YFSETQ. Losses at the gene ends were 3 bases for V and 7 bases for J; bases not matched to a gene: 10. This CDR3 is built from 15 residues. The CDR3 nucleotides read TGCGCCAGCAGCTCAGCCCTTGAAGCGGGGAATGAGCAGTTCTTC. Protein sequence: CASSSALEAGNEQFF.

The gene calls are TRBV5-1 and TRBJ2-6, with 11 bases fitting TRBD1. After removal of 4 bases from V and 0 bases from J, the junction contained 9 bases not matched to a gene. Germline CDR1 SGHRS, CDR2 YFSETQ. The CDR3 runs to 19 residues. CDR3 in DNA: TGCGCCAGCAGCCTAGGGACAGGGGGTAGTCTCTCTGGGGCCAACGTCCTGACTTTC. Encoded protein: CASSLGTGGSLSGANVLTF. Variable domain in full (rest from reference TRBV5-1 and TRBJ2-6): KAGVTQTPRYLIKTRGQQVTLSCSPISGHRSVSWYQQTPGQGLQFLFEYFSETQRNKGNFPGRFSGRQFSNSRSEMNVSTLELGDSALYLCASSLGTGGSLSGANVLTFGAGSRLTVL.

The J gene is TRBJ2-3, the V gene TRBV15; the match to TRBD1 covers 11 bases. J gave up 3 bases and V 5 bases, and 7 bases lay outside the gene matches. The germline CDR1 and CDR2 sequences are LNHNV and YYDKDF (reference sequence). The CDR3 length is 16 residues. CDR3 region: CATSGQGAVLTDTQYF. For the CDR3, the DNA is TGTGCCACCAGCGGACAGGGGGCTGTGCTGACAGATACGCAGTATTTT.

The rearrangement joins TRBV20-1 to TRBJ2-1; no reliable D call. Germline lookup yields CDR1 DFQATT and CDR2 SNEGSKA (reference sequence). The CDR3 loop spans 15 amino acids. The V end lost 5 bases, the J end lost 3 bases, and 17 bases lay between the germline ends. The CDR3 loop reads CSAPGSPAVYNEQFF. The CDR3 DNA follows: TGCAGTGCTCCCGGGTCCCCCGCCGTCTACAATGAGCAGTTCTTC.

Only a few counts were recorded for this clonotype. The J gene is TRBJ2-5, the V gene TRBV25-1; tentative D call: TRBD1 (7 bases). CDR1 is MGHDK and CDR2 is SYGVNS in the germline V gene. The CDR3 extends over 17 amino acids. V was shortened by 1 base and J by 1 base, with 16 bases between the two germline ends. The CDR3 coding sequence is TGTGCCAGCAGTGAATTCCAGGGGGGCGAATTCCAAGAGACCCAGTACTTC. Translated: CASSEFQGGEFQETQYF.